This T cell receptor (beta chain) was captured by sequencing in a study of shared clonotypes between healthy human individuals. Study overall: The composition of the donors was two women and three men aged 18 to 49. Researchers assigned three CD4 naive, three CD4 memory, two CD8 naive and one CD8 memory plate to each donor.

The CDR3 contains 18 residues. Germline V gene sequence: CDR1 MGHRA, CDR2 YSYEKL. The J segment lost 5 bases and the V segment lost 5 bases, leaving 18 bases of the junction unmatched. Original handling: Junction-only sequences produced by ImmunoSEQ had no quality scores, so filtering differed. The repertoire was sequenced with immunoSEQ multiplex PCR; TCRdb's copy has only in-frame clones and lacks some. The DNA gave D and trimming, while V, J and clone size come from that table. The data show about 520,000 clones, with around 95% seen just once and 0.064% held by the top ten. The clonotype comes from a woman in her 30s in good health. The rearrangement joins TRBV4-1 to TRBJ2-5; TRBD2 agrees at 9 bases. Sequenced material: naive CD4+ T cells sorted from blood. As for subset: CD45RA+ positively selected. The CDR3 sequence: CASSFPGRTVAGVETQYF. Written as DNA, the CDR3 is TGCGCCAGCAGCTTTCCCGGACGCACAGTAGCGGGAGTCGAGACCCAGTACTTC.